The T cell receptor (beta chain) under discussion was sequenced for a study of blood T cell repertoires in COVID-19. The overall study: Sample material is recorded as cDNA or gDNA derived from T cells, B-cell-depleted T cells, or PBMCs.

V was shortened by 2 bases and J by 8 bases, with 27 bases between the two germline ends. Germline CDR1 is MNHEY and CDR2 is SMNVEV (reference sequence). The CDR3 spans 18 residues. How the authors handled the data: Quantification of nucleated cells was approximated via reference gene primer amplification. Libraries were prepared by immunoSEQ multiplex PCR; TCRdb keeps only in-frame clonotypes and omits some of them. That table gives V, J and clone size, and the DNA gave D and trimming. The table records about 240,000 clones, more than 75% of them present only once. This clonotype was sampled from a man at least 80 years old with acute or convalescent COVID-19. Sequenced sample: peripheral blood. V and J are TRBV27 and TRBJ1-2; D perhaps matches TRBD1 (6 bases). Written as DNA, the CDR3 is TGTGCCAGCAGTTTACCAATCCGGGACACAAGTTATACTATGGGCTACACCTTC. Amino acid sequence: CASSLPIRDTSYTMGYTF.